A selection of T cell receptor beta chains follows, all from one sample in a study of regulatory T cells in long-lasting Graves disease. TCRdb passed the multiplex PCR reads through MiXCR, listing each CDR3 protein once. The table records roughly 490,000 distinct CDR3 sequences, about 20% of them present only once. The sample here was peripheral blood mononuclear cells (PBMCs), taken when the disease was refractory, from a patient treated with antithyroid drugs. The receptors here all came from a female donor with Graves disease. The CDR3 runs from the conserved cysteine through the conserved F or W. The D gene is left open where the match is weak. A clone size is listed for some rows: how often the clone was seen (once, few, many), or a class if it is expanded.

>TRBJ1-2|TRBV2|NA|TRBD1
CASSGQGGVGYTF
TGTGCCAGCAGCGGACAGGGAGGGGTCGGCTACACCTTC
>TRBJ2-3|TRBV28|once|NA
CASSSPGHRSTDTQYF
TGTGCCAGCAGTTCGCCGGGACATAGAAGCACAGATACGCAGTATTTT
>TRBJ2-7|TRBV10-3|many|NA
CAISESHNSYEQYF
TGTGCCATCAGTGAGTCCCACAACTCCTACGAGCAGTACTTC
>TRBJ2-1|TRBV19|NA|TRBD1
CASSIVGTGYDEQFF
TGTGCCAGTAGTATAGTGGGGACAGGCTACGATGAGCAGTTCTTC
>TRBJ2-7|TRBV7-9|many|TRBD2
CASSEGTSENTYEQYF
TGTGCCAGCAGCGAGGGGACTAGCGAAAATACCTACGAGCAGTACTTC
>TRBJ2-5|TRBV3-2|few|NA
CASSTRTSGRAETQYF
TGTGCCAGCAGCACCCGGACTAGCGGGAGGGCGGAGACCCAGTACTTC
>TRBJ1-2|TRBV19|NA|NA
CAARDFNYGYTF
TGTGCCGCCCGGGATTTTAACTATGGCTACACCTTC
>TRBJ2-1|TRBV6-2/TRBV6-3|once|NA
CASSEGTQSDEQFF
TGTGCCAGCAGTGAGGGGACTCAATCAGATGAGCAGTTCTTC
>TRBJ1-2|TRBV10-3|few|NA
CAISASASVSSDGYTF
TGTGCCATCAGTGCATCGGCATCAGTGAGTTCAGATGGCTACACCTTC
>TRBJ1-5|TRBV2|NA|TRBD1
CASSRQGTQHF
TGTGCCAGCAGTCGACAGGGCACCCAGCATTTT
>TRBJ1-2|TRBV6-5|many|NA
CASSYSSISGYTF
TGTGCCAGCAGTTACTCGAGCATCTCTGGCTACACCTTC
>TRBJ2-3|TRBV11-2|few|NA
CASSLGSGRVTDTQYF
TGTGCCAGCAGCTTGGGCAGCGGGCGGGTCACAGATACGCAGTATTTT
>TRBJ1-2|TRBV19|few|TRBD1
CASSRQGPTYGYTF
TGTGCCAGTAGCCGACAGGGCCCCACCTATGGCTACACCTTC
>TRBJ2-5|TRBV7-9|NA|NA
CASSLAVDTTMVTQYF
TGTGCCAGCAGCTTAGCGGTGGATACCACAATGGTGACCCAGTACTTC
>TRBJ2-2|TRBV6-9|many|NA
CASSYSPSGPNTGELFF
TGTGCCAGCAGTTACAGTCCCAGCGGGCCCAACACCGGGGAGCTGTTTTTT
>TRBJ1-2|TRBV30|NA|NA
CAWSVWDNYGYTF
TGTGCCTGGAGTGTATGGGACAACTATGGCTACACCTTC
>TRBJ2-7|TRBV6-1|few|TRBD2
CASRHWTSRDEQYF
TGTGCCAGCCGGCACTGGACTAGCCGCGACGAGCAGTACTTC
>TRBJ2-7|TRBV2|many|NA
CASSEAVPPYEQYF
TGTGCCAGCAGTGAGGCCGTGCCTCCCTACGAGCAGTACTTC
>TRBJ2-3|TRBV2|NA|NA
CASSDERSDTQYF
TGTGCCAGCAGTGATGAGCGGTCAGATACGCAGTATTTT
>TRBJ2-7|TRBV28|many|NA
CASIGTTETGKNEQYF
TGTGCCAGCATAGGGACGACCGAAACCGGTAAGAACGAGCAGTACTTC
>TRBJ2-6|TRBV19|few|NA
CASSISQVGGANVLTF
TGTGCCAGTAGTATCAGCCAGGTTGGTGGGGCCAACGTCCTGACTTTC
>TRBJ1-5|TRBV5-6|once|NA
CASSYPTGPQHF
TGTGCCAGCAGCTATCCGACGGGGCCCCAGCATTTT
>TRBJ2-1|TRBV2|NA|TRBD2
CASSPGLASFNEQFF
TGTGCCAGCAGCCCGGGACTAGCTTCTTTCAATGAGCAGTTCTTC
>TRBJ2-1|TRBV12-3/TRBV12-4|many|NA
CASSLSQAQLEQFF
TGTGCCAGCAGTCTCTCCCAAGCGCAGCTAGAGCAGTTCTTC
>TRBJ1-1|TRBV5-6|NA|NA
CASSRLQLTELAFF
TGTGCCAGCAGCCGCCTTCAACTGACGGAGCTTGCTTTCTTT
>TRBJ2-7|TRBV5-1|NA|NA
CASSLSALWSGGAYEQYF
TGCGCCAGCAGCTTGAGTGCCTTGTGGAGCGGAGGAGCCTACGAGCAGTACTTC
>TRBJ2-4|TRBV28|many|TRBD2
CASSPGTSGRVNIQYF
TGTGCCAGCAGTCCTGGGACTAGCGGGAGGGTAAACATTCAGTACTTC
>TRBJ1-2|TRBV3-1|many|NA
CASSQAGSTKGYTF
TGTGCCAGCAGCCAAGCAGGCAGTACGAAGGGCTACACCTTC
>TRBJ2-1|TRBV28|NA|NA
CASSYKRAQQFF
TGTGCCAGCAGTTACAAGCGGGCCCAGCAGTTCTTC
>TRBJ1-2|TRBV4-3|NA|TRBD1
CASSQSGQGYGYTF
TGCGCCAGCAGCCAGTCCGGACAGGGCTATGGCTACACCTTC
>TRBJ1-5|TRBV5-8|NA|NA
CASRYPGASGDQPQHF
TGTGCCAGCCGATACCCGGGTGCATCTGGGGATCAGCCCCAGCATTTT
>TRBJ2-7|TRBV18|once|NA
CASSPVWLDSYEQYF
TGTGCCAGCTCACCAGTCTGGCTCGACTCCTACGAGCAGTACTTC
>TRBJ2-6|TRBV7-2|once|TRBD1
CASSLVGTGGAGGANVLTF
TGTGCCAGCAGCTTAGTTGGGACAGGGGGCGCGGGGGGGGCCAACGTCCTGACTTTC
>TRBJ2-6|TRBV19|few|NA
CASSIGEFRPAISGANVLTF
TGTGCCAGTAGTATAGGGGAGTTTAGGCCGGCCATCTCTGGGGCCAACGTCCTGACTTTC
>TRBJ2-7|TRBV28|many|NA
CASSQGDLNEQYF
TGTGCCAGCAGTCAAGGAGACCTGAACGAGCAGTACTTC
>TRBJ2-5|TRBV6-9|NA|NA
CASSYEILHLETQYF
TGTGCCAGCAGTTACGAGATACTGCATTTGGAGACCCAGTACTTC
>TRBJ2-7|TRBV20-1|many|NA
CSARDIQGSYEQYF
TGCAGTGCTAGAGATATCCAGGGGAGTTACGAGCAGTACTTC
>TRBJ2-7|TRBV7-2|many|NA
CASSSESYEQYF
TGTGCCAGCAGCTCCGAGTCCTACGAGCAGTACTTC
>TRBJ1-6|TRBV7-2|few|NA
CASSLSGYNSPLHF
TGTGCCAGCAGCTTATCCGGCTATAATTCACCCCTCCACTTT
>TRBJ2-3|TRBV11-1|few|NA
CASSTREGRGTDTQYF
TGTGCCAGCAGCACCCGAGAAGGACGAGGCACAGATACGCAGTATTTT
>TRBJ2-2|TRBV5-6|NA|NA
CASRTKGLFTGELFF
TGTGCCAGCAGGACGAAGGGCCTCTTCACCGGGGAGCTGTTTTTT
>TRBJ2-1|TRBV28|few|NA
CATYGVPYNEQFF
TGTGCCACCTACGGGGTTCCTTACAATGAGCAGTTCTTC
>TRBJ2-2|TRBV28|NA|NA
CASSLGLRRGSTGELFF
TGTGCCAGCAGTTTAGGGCTTAGACGGGGGAGCACCGGGGAGCTGTTTTTT
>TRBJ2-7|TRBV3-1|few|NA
CASSQGQGRDEQYF
TGTGCCAGCAGCCAAGGACAGGGGAGGGACGAGCAGTACTTC
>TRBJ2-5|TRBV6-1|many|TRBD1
CASSEKPRDRYPKTQYF
TGTGCCAGCAGTGAAAAGCCCCGGGACAGGTACCCGAAGACCCAGTACTTC
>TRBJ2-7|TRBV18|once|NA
CASSPGQSEFYEQYF
TGTGCCAGCTCACCCGGACAGTCCGAATTCTACGAGCAGTACTTC
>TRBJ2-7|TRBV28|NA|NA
CAGSLGGPGCEQYF
TGTGCCGGCAGTTTGGGGGGACCTGGGTGCGAGCAGTACTTC